Listed below are T cell receptor beta chains from one sample, sequenced in a study of cytomegalovirus exposure and HLA in healthy donors. Here immunoSEQ multiplex PCR was the method, and the copy in TCRdb shows in-frame clones only, minus some. Found here are tens of thousands of clones; the top ten clones hold 8% to 10%. The sample comprised PBMCs. These receptors came from a male donor in good health and CMV-seronegative. Each CDR3 is given with its conserved first and last residue. The order of the fields is D gene, J gene, clone size, V gene, CDR3 DNA, CDR3 protein. A D gene is named only where the DNA matches it firmly. Size is stated for part of the rows, as once, few or many counts, or as a class when the clone is expanded.

d_call: -
j_call: TRBJ2-4
clone_size: -
v_call: TRBV10-2
cdr3_nt: TGCGCCAGCAGGTCCGTCCGAACAACGGGGGCCAAAAACATTCAGTACTTC
cdr3_aa: CASRSVRTTGAKNIQYF

d_call: -
j_call: TRBJ1-1
clone_size: -
v_call: TRBV25-1
cdr3_nt: TGTGCCAGCACCTCCGGAGATTCGGGAGGAGCTTTCTTT
cdr3_aa: CASTSGDSGGAFF

d_call: TRBD2
j_call: TRBJ2-5
clone_size: -
v_call: TRBV27
cdr3_nt: TGTGCCAGCAGCCGGAGGGGGACTAGCGGTCAAGAGACCCAGTACTTC
cdr3_aa: CASSRRGTSGQETQYF

d_call: -
j_call: TRBJ2-7
clone_size: -
v_call: TRBV11-2
cdr3_nt: TGTGCCAGCAGCTCTTACAGGACGGCTTCCTCCTACGAGCAGTACTTC
cdr3_aa: CASSSYRTASSYEQYF

d_call: TRBD1
j_call: TRBJ1-1
clone_size: -
v_call: TRBV5-1
cdr3_nt: TGCGCCAGCAGCTCGACAGGGCACACTGAAGCTTTCTTT
cdr3_aa: CASSSTGHTEAFF

d_call: TRBD1
j_call: TRBJ2-1
clone_size: -
v_call: TRBV7-2
cdr3_nt: TGTGCCAGCAGCTTAACTGGGACAGGCTACAATGAGCAGTTCTTC
cdr3_aa: CASSLTGTGYNEQFF

d_call: -
j_call: TRBJ1-2
clone_size: -
v_call: TRBV30
cdr3_nt: TGTGCCTGGAGTAGAGGGCTCGGCTACACCTTC
cdr3_aa: CAWSRGLGYTF

d_call: TRBD1
j_call: TRBJ1-4
clone_size: -
v_call: TRBV7-9
cdr3_nt: TGTGCCAGCAGCTCCTGGACAGGTGGTAATGAAAAACTGTTTTTT
cdr3_aa: CASSSWTGGNEKLFF

d_call: -
j_call: TRBJ2-2
clone_size: -
v_call: TRBV15
cdr3_nt: TGTGCCACCACACGGTCCACCGGGGAGCTGTTTTTT
cdr3_aa: CATTRSTGELFF

d_call: TRBD1
j_call: TRBJ2-6
clone_size: -
v_call: TRBV30
cdr3_nt: TGTGCCTGGAGTGTAGACAGGGGAATCTCTGGGGCCAACGTCCTGACTTTC
cdr3_aa: CAWSVDRGISGANVLTF

d_call: -
j_call: TRBJ2-1
clone_size: -
v_call: TRBV7-9
cdr3_nt: TGTGCCAGCAGCTCGGGGACACCCGGCAATGAGCAGTTCTTC
cdr3_aa: CASSSGTPGNEQFF

d_call: -
j_call: TRBJ1-1
clone_size: medium-sized
v_call: TRBV27
cdr3_nt: TGTGCCAGCAGTTGGGGAGGGGGGAGGAACACTGAAGCTTTCTTT
cdr3_aa: CASSWGGGRNTEAFF

d_call: -
j_call: TRBJ2-7
clone_size: -
v_call: TRBV7-9
cdr3_nt: TGTGCCAGCAGCTCGTCGGGAGTAAGGAACGAGCAGTACTTC
cdr3_aa: CASSSSGVRNEQYF

d_call: TRBD2
j_call: TRBJ2-5
clone_size: -
v_call: TRBV7-9
cdr3_nt: TGTGCCAGCACCTTTCGTACTCCCGGGACTATCACCCAAGAGACCCAGTACTTC
cdr3_aa: CASTFRTPGTITQETQYF